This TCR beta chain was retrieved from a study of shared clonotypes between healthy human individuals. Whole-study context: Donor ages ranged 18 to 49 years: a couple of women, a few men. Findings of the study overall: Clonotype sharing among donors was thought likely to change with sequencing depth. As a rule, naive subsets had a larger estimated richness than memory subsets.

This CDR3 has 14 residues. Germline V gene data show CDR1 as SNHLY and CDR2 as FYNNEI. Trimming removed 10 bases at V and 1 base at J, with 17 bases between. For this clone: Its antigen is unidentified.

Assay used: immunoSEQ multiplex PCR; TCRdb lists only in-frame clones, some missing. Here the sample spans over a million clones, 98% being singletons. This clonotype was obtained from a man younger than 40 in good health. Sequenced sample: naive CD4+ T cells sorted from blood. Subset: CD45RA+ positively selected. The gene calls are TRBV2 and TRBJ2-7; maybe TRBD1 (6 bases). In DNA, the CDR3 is TGTGCCACCTCCCCCCGGGGACAATCCTACGAGCAGTACTTC. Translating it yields CATSPRGQSYEQYF.